This T cell receptor (beta chain) was retrieved from a study of T cells in localized non-small cell lung cancer. General study findings and limits: Adjacent lung tissue had a median around 50 of the top 100 clones found in the tumor. The study found T cell clonality highest in uninvolved adjacent lung, above tumor. Heterogeneity is still possible, as just one tumor region was sequenced. Those with higher blood T cell density had longer overall survival.

Comment on this clone: The target antigen is unknown.

Here immunoSEQ multiplex PCR was the method, and the copy in TCRdb shows in-frame clones only, minus some. In the table there are about 78,000 clones, approximately 84% of which are singletons. The receptor was derived from a man aged 35 to 70 with stage I lung adenocarcinoma. Sequences were derived from peripheral blood, sampled before any cancer treatment.

The CDR3 DNA is TGTGCCAGCAGTCGGCGGCACTCCTACAATGAGCAGTTCTTC. Translation gives CASSRRHSYNEQFF. The chain is built from TRBV28 and TRBJ2-1; D is uncertain. The germline V gene has CDR1 MDHEN and CDR2 SYDVKM. The CDR3 extends over 14 amino acids. Trimming left V 5 bases short and J 0 bases short, with 8 bases between.